Given below is one T cell receptor beta chain in context. Some clones are missing from TCRdb's copy, which holds only in-frame ones; the method was immunoSEQ multiplex PCR. Seen here are 400,000 or so clones, 88% observed once, and the top ten hold around 2%. This entry belongs to a study of blood T cell repertoires in COVID-19. With 0 bases removed from V and 6 bases from J, the gap between germline ends came to 14 bases. The V gene's germline CDR1 is PRHDT and CDR2 FYEKMQ (reference sequence). This CDR3 has 16 residues. The sequence was obtained from a woman in her thirties or forties with acute COVID-19. The chain recombines TRBV13 with TRBJ1-4, with D unclear. The sample consisted of PBMCs or T cells enriched from blood (not recorded which). The CDR3 DNA reads as TGTGCCAGCAGCTTAGGAGCGGGCAGCCGATATGAAAAACTGTTTTTT. Translating gives CASSLGAGSRYEKLFF.